The 10 T cell receptor beta chains presented below share a single source sample, sequenced in a study of T cell responses to AZD1222 COVID-19 vaccine. Profiling relied on immunoSEQ multiplex PCR, and the TCRdb table lists in-frame clones only, not all of them. Of just under 55,000 clones listed, about 90% are singletons. The input for sequencing was peripheral blood, taken on day 0 of AZD1222 vaccination. The receptors derive from an adult in good health.

The V gene is TRBV19, the J gene TRBJ2-4; 9 bases map to TRBD2. The CDR3 has 18 amino acids. The J segment lost 0 bases and the V segment lost 6 bases, leaving 12 bases of the junction unmatched. The germline V gene has CDR1 LNHDA and CDR2 SQIVND (reference sequence). CDR3 residues: CASSPFGSGGLAKNIQYF. In DNA, the CDR3 is TGTGCCAGTAGCCCTTTCGGTAGCGGGGGTCTAGCCAAAAACATTCAGTACTTC.

The gene calls are TRBV3-1 (or the pseudogene TRBV3-2) and TRBJ2-7; 9 bases agree with TRBD1. This CDR3 comprises 13 residues. V lost 11 bases and J lost 6; bases outside the gene matches: 11. CDR1 LGHDT and CDR2 YNNKEL come from the germline V gene (reference sequence). The CDR3 DNA reads TGTGCCGCAAAGGGACAGGGTGGACTCGAGCAGTACTTC. Translation gives CAAKGQGGLEQYF.

V gene TRBV18 combines with J gene TRBJ1-2, with D unclear. Germline V CDR1 and CDR2: KGHSH, LQKENI. CDR3 length: 17 residues. Trimming shortened V by 2 bases and J by 0 bases, and 16 bases separated the two germline ends. CDR3 in DNA: TGTGCCAGCTCACCAGAGAGTGGTGGAGGGACTAACTATGGCTACACCTTC. It encodes CASSPESGGGTNYGYTF.

V is TRBV10-2 and J is TRBJ2-4; no reliable D call. V lost 7 bases, J lost 5 bases, and 3 bases lay in between. Germline CDR1 reads WSHSY; CDR2 reads SAAADI. There are 10 residues in the CDR3. CDR3 DNA sequence: TGCGCCAGCAAAGAAAACATTCAGTACTTC. Translation gives CASKENIQYF.

This chain joins TRBV5-5 and TRBJ2-7; 8 bases line up with TRBD1. This CDR3 is 15 amino acids long. Germline V gives CDR1 SGHKS, CDR2 YYEKEE (reference sequence). The ends lost 1 base at V and 5 bases at J; junction bases unmatched: 8. The CDR3: CASSLRGDRTHEQYF. In DNA form, the CDR3 reads TGTGCCAGCAGCTTGAGAGGGGACAGGACCCACGAGCAGTACTTC.

This clone has just one count. The V call is TRBV25-1, the J call TRBJ1-1; D remains unclear. Deletions cut 4 bases from V and 1 base from J, with 13 bases between. Germline CDR1 and CDR2: MGHDK and SYGVNS. The length of the CDR3 is 15 residues. CDR3 nucleotides: TGTGCCAGCAGTGCAGCGGGTTGGACGAACACTGAAGCTTTCTTT. It is translated as CASSAAGWTNTEAFF.

The V and J genes are TRBV9 and TRBJ2-2, with D perhaps matching TRBD1 (5 bases). The germline V and J ends were trimmed by 6 bases and 3 bases, with 12 bases remaining between them. This CDR3 contains 14 residues. Per germline, CDR1 SGDLS and CDR2 YYNGEE. DNA for the CDR3: TGTGCCAGCATTCAGGGATCCTACACCGGGGAGCTGTTTTTT. It codes for CASIQGSYTGELFF.

The chain carries TRBV19 and TRBJ2-1; 7 bases align to TRBD2. Germline V lookup: CDR1 LNHDA, CDR2 SQIVND (reference sequence). This CDR3 is built from 15 residues. The junction had 10 bases not matched to a gene; V was cut back by 7 bases and J by 4 bases. The CDR3 protein is CASTHAAGEYNEQFF. The CDR3 coding sequence is TGTGCCAGTACCCATGCGGCGGGAGAGTACAATGAGCAGTTCTTC. Full variable domain (outside the CDR3, taken from reference TRBV19 and TRBJ2-1): DGGITQSPKYLFRKEGQNVTLSCEQNLNHDAMYWYRQDPGQGLRLIYYSQIVNDFQKGDIAEGYSVSREKKESFPLTVTSAQKNPTAFYLCASTHAAGEYNEQFFGPGTRLTVL.

This chain joins TRBV7-9 and TRBJ2-1; 8 nucleotides line up with TRBD2. The germline V gene encodes CDR1 SEHNR and CDR2 FQNEAQ (reference sequence). The V gene end was trimmed by 6 bases and the J gene end by 5 bases; junction bases not matched to a gene: 9. The CDR3 runs to 15 residues. Here the CDR3 DNA reads TGTGCCAGCAGACATCCTGAGGGACTAGACAATGAGCAGTTCTTC. Translated: CASRHPEGLDNEQFF.

This chain joins TRBV12-3 or TRBV12-4 and TRBJ1-2; perhaps TRBD1 as D (5 bases). This CDR3 is built from 13 residues. The ends were cut back, 6 bases at V and 7 bases at J, with 15 bases in the middle. CDR3 residues: CASSPGGTAGYTF. CDR3 in DNA: TGTGCCAGCAGCCCCGGAGGGACTGCTGGCTACACCTTC.